Listed below are T cell receptor beta chains from one sample, sequenced in a study of shared clonotypes between healthy human individuals. The method was immunoSEQ multiplex PCR; TCRdb's version includes in-frame clones alone and lacks a portion of them. The repertoire includes around 700,000 clones, 74% of them detected once, and 1.5% to 2% sits in the top ten. Sequenced input: memory CD4+ T cells sorted from blood. These receptor sequences come from a woman aged 30 to 39 in good health. Both conserved end residues are part of each CDR3. D genes are given only for firm matches. A clone size is listed for some rows: how often the clone was seen (once, few, many), or a class if it is expanded.

j_call	d_call	v_call	clone_size	cdr3_aa	cdr3_nt
TRBJ2-3	TRBD2	TRBV5-1	NA	CASSLATGGTDTQYF	TGCGCCAGCAGCTTGGCCACGGGAGGGACAGATACGCAGTATTTT
TRBJ2-2	NA	TRBV19	NA	CASRRQGGTGELFF	TGTGCCAGTAGGAGACAGGGAGGGACCGGGGAGCTGTTTTTT
TRBJ2-7	TRBD1	TRBV30	many	CAWRPGQDPYEQYF	TGTGCCTGGAGGCCCGGACAGGACCCCTACGAGCAGTACTTC
TRBJ2-2	NA	TRBV4-1	NA	CASSQGSRGWAGNTGELFF	TGCGCCAGCAGCCAAGGGTCGCGTGGATGGGCGGGGAACACCGGGGAGCTGTTTTTT
TRBJ2-1	NA	TRBV6-5	NA	CASSPPSLELNEQFF	TGTGCCAGCAGCCCTCCTTCACTTGAACTTAATGAGCAGTTCTTC
TRBJ1-1	NA	TRBV5-5	many	CASSLAPGAPGAFF	TGTGCCAGCAGCTTGGCTCCAGGTGCTCCCGGGGCTTTCTTT
TRBJ2-4	NA	TRBV11-2	NA	CASSHLRGTKNIQYF	TGTGCCAGCAGCCACCTCAGGGGTACAAAAAACATTCAGTACTTC
TRBJ2-7	TRBD2	TRBV28	few	CASSTVAGKSEQYF	TGTGCCAGCAGCACAGTAGCGGGAAAGTCCGAGCAGTACTTC
TRBJ1-5	TRBD1	TRBV27	once	CASRRGLNSNQPQHF	TGTGCCAGTAGAAGGGGGCTCAATAGCAATCAGCCCCAGCATTTT
TRBJ2-7	NA	TRBV5-6	NA	CASSPRPGNTYEQYF	TGTGCCAGCAGCCCCCGCCCGGGCAATACCTACGAGCAGTACTTC
TRBJ1-3	NA	TRBV28	NA	CASRPPRGGGNTIYF	TGTGCCAGCAGACCACCCCGGGGAGGTGGAAACACCATATATTTT
TRBJ2-7	NA	TRBV6-1	NA	CASSPGVHIYEQYF	TGTGCCAGCAGTCCCGGGGTTCACATTTACGAGCAGTACTTC
TRBJ2-2	NA	TRBV7-9	NA	CASSPWVSQNTGELFF	TGTGCCAGCAGCCCCTGGGTTAGTCAGAACACCGGGGAGCTGTTTTTT
TRBJ2-7	TRBD1	TRBV4-2	NA	CASSQLSGGRSREQYF	TGTGCCAGCAGCCAATTATCAGGGGGCCGAAGTCGGGAGCAGTACTTC
TRBJ2-7	NA	TRBV28	NA	CASSPFDSAQYF	TGTGCCAGCAGCCCCTTCGATTCGGCGCAGTACTTC
TRBJ1-5	TRBD1	TRBV19	few	CASRIPAKGQVQPQHF	TGTGCCAGTAGAATACCGGCCAAGGGACAGGTACAGCCCCAGCATTTT
TRBJ1-2	NA	TRBV18	NA	CASSGDQSNYGYTF	TGTGCCAGCTCAGGGGACCAATCTAACTATGGCTACACCTTC
TRBJ1-1	TRBD1	TRBV29-1	few	CSVAGDRGLHTEAFF	TGCAGCGTTGCAGGGGACAGGGGGCTTCACACTGAAGCTTTCTTT
TRBJ2-1	TRBD2	TRBV14	NA	CASSPSTSGRVNEQFF	TGTGCCAGCAGCCCCTCTACTAGCGGGAGGGTAAATGAGCAGTTCTTC
TRBJ1-2	TRBD1	TRBV7-9	NA	CAGTLGTGFTSTRGYTF	TGTGCCGGAACCCTCGGGACAGGGTTTACATCTACGCGTGGCTACACCTTC
TRBJ2-7	TRBD1	TRBV11-2	NA	CASTPRGRLVDEQYF	TGTGCCAGCACCCCCAGGGGGCGCCTCGTCGACGAGCAGTACTTC
TRBJ1-5	NA	TRBV19	NA	CATRLHLGGGQPQHF	TGTGCCACCCGTTTGCACCTAGGTGGCGGTCAGCCCCAGCATTTT
TRBJ1-5	NA	TRBV11-1	few	CASSLGEKPQHF	TGTGCCAGCAGCTTAGGGGAAAAGCCCCAGCATTTT
TRBJ2-7	NA	TRBV28	NA	CASNRRRGEQYF	TGTGCCAGCAATCGCAGAAGGGGCGAGCAGTACTTC
TRBJ2-7	NA	TRBV28	NA	CASSLGHSPYEQYF	TGTGCCAGCAGTTTAGGTCATAGTCCCTACGAGCAGTACTTC
TRBJ1-2	NA	TRBV10-2	NA	CASSPGQLLYGYTF	TGCGCCAGCAGCCCTGGACAGCTACTTTATGGCTACACCTTC
TRBJ2-7	NA	TRBV28	NA	CASSLQGPPYEQYF	TGTGCCAGCAGTTTGCAGGGGCCACCCTACGAGCAGTACTTC
TRBJ2-7	TRBD2	TRBV5-3	NA	CARRRTSGTPYEQYF	TGTGCCAGAAGACGGACTAGCGGGACACCCTACGAGCAGTACTTC
TRBJ1-4	TRBD1	TRBV6-6	NA	CASSTTGKEKLFF	TGTGCCAGCAGTACGACAGGGAAAGAAAAACTGTTTTTT
TRBJ2-7	TRBD1	TRBV28	NA	CASSMTGPVEQYF	TGTGCCAGCAGTATGACAGGGCCGGTCGAGCAGTACTTC
TRBJ1-2	NA	TRBV2	few	CASSDGGSNYGYTF	TGTGCCAGCAGCGATGGAGGGAGTAACTATGGCTACACCTTC
TRBJ2-3	NA	TRBV11-2	NA	CASSFWEVSTDTQYF	TGTGCCAGCAGCTTTTGGGAGGTTAGCACAGATACGCAGTATTTT
TRBJ2-1	TRBD2	TRBV19	NA	CASSHNSGSVQFF	TGTGCCAGTAGCCACAATAGCGGGAGCGTGCAGTTCTTC
TRBJ2-7	NA	TRBV28	NA	CASTKTSPYEQYF	TGTGCCAGCACCAAGACTAGTCCGTACGAGCAGTACTTC
TRBJ2-2	NA	TRBV5-1	NA	CASSRRSGATTGELFF	TGCGCCAGCAGCAGGCGATCAGGGGCTACCACCGGGGAGCTGTTTTTT
TRBJ2-3	NA	TRBV4-2	once	CASSPRLTTVGTQYF	TGTGCCAGCAGCCCCCGACTAACCACAGTCGGTACGCAGTATTTT
TRBJ2-1	NA	TRBV19	NA	CASSRRGDSLYNEQFF	TGTGCCAGTAGTAGGCGGGGGGACAGCCTATACAATGAGCAGTTCTTC
TRBJ1-2	TRBD1	TRBV5-1	NA	CASSGGTGGDGYTF	TGCGCCAGCAGCGGCGGGACAGGGGGAGATGGCTACACCTTC
TRBJ2-7	NA	TRBV11-3	NA	CASSLGENYEQYF	TGTGCCAGCAGCTTAGGGGAAAACTACGAGCAGTACTTC
TRBJ1-2	NA	TRBV28	NA	CASSLGPINYGYTF	TGTGCCAGCAGTTTAGGACCGATTAACTATGGCTACACCTTC
TRBJ1-1	NA	TRBV7-3	few	CASSVTGGNTEAFF	TGTGCCAGCAGCGTAACAGGTGGGAACACTGAAGCTTTCTTT
TRBJ2-2	NA	TRBV7-9	NA	CASTLWAGELFF	TGTGCCAGCACCCTGTGGGCCGGGGAGCTGTTTTTT
TRBJ2-3	TRBD2	TRBV5-1	NA	CASTTGGGPGDTQYF	TGCGCCAGCACCACCGGGGGAGGGCCGGGAGATACGCAGTATTTT
TRBJ1-4	TRBD1	TRBV2	NA	CASSQQGINEKLFF	TGTGCCAGCAGCCAACAGGGGATAAATGAAAAACTGTTTTTT
TRBJ2-1	NA	TRBV28	NA	CASSLSPGRRSYNEQFF	TGTGCCAGCAGTCTATCTCCGGGACGGCGGTCCTACAATGAGCAGTTCTTC
TRBJ2-2	TRBD2	TRBV9	NA	CASGRENTGELFF	TGTGCCAGCGGGAGGGAGAACACCGGGGAGCTGTTTTTT
TRBJ2-3	NA	TRBV5-1	once	CASSFDFTDTQYF	TGCGCCAGCAGCTTCGACTTCACAGATACGCAGTATTTT
TRBJ2-5	NA	TRBV5-8	NA	CASSLGTSRPETQYF	TGTGCCAGCAGCTTGGGGACGTCCCGTCCGGAGACCCAGTACTTC